The present T cell receptor (beta chain) was sequenced within a study of resident and recirculating memory T cells in vitiligo. Profiled with immunoSEQ multiplex PCR; TCRdb holds only in-frame clones, not every one. In the table there are 40,000 to 50,000 clones, 80% to 95% of which are singletons. This CDR3 is built from 14 residues. Germline CDR1 SEHNR, CDR2 FQNEAQ (reference sequence). Trimming cost V 5 bases and J 4 bases, with 14 bases left between them. This TCR derives from a male donor with vitiligo. This chain connects TRBV7-9 to TRBJ1-2; D gene uncertain. Sequencing used blood. The CDR3 protein is CASSPRQARYGYTF. The DNA of the CDR3 is TGTGCCAGCAGCCCCCGGCAGGCCCGCTATGGCTACACCTTC.